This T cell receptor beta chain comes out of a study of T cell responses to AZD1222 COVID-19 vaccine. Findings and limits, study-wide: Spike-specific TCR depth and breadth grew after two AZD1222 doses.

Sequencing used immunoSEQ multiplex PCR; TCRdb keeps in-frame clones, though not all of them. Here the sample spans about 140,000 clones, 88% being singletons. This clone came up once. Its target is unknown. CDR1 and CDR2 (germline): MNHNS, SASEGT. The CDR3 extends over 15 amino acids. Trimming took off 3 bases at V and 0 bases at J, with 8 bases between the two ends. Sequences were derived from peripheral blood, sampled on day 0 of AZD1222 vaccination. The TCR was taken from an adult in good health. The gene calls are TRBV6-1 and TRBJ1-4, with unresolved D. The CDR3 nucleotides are TGTGCCAGCAGTGAGAGGATAGCAACTAATGAAAAACTGTTTTTT. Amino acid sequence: CASSERIATNEKLFF.